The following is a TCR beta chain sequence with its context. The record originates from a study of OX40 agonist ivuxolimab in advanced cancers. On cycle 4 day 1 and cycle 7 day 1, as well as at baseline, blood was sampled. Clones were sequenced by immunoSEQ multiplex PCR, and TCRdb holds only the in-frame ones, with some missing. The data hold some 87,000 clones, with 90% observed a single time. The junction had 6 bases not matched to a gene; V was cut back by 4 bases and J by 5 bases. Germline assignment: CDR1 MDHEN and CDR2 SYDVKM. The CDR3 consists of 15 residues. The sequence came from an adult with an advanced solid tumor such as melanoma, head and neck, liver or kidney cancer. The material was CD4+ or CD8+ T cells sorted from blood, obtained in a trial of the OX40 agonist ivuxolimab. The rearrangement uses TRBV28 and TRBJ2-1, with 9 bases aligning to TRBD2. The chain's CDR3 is CASSSSGKVNNEQFF. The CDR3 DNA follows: TGTGCCAGCAGTTCTAGCGGGAAGGTTAACAATGAGCAGTTCTTC.